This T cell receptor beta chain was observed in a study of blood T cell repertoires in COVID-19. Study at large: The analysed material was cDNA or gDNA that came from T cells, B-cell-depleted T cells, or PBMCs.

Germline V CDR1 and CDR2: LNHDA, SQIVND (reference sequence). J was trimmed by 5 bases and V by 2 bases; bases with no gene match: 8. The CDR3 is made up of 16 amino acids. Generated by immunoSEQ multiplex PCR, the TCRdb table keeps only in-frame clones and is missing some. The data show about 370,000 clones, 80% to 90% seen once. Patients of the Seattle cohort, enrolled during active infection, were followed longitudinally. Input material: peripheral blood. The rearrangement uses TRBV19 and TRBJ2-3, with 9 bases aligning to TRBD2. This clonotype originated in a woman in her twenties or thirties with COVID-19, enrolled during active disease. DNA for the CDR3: TGTGCCAGTAGTATATCCGCGGGGGGGCCGCAAGATACGCAGTATTTT. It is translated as CASSISAGGPQDTQYF. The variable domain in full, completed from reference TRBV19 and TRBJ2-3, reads DGGITQSPKYLFRKEGQNVTLSCEQNLNHDAMYWYRQDPGQGLRLIYYSQIVNDFQKGDIAEGYSVSREKKESFPLTVTSAQKNPTAFYLCASSISAGGPQDTQYFGPGTRLTVL.